The rows below give T cell receptor beta chains drawn from one sample of a study of T-cell memory formation after mild COVID-19. TCRdb reanalysed the 5' RACE reads using MiXCR and keeps one entry per CDR3 protein. The table lists approximately 390,000 distinct CDR3 sequences, roughly 15% of them singletons. The sample was PBMCs or a T cell subset sorted from them (not recorded which). Source of these receptors: a man aged 18 to 30 who had mild COVID-19 (a few samples of this study predate the infection). Cell type and time point are not known. The CDR3 runs from the conserved cysteine through the conserved F or W. Fields, in order: D gene, clone size, J gene, V gene, CDR3 DNA, CDR3 protein. D genes are given only for firm matches. Clone size is shown for a subset of rows, as once, few, many or a class of expanded clone.

TRBD1 | few | TRBJ1-2 | TRBV24-1 | TGTGCCACCAGTGATCCGGGACAGGGCTACACCTTC | CATSDPGQGYTF
NA | many | TRBJ1-1 | TRBV12-3/TRBV12-4 | TGTGCCAGCAGTTTGTCCGGCGGAACTGAAGCTTTCTTT | CASSLSGGTEAFF
TRBD1 | few | TRBJ1-2 | TRBV7-6 | TGTGCCAGCAGCGCGACAGGGACCCATTATGGCTACACCTTC | CASSATGTHYGYTF
TRBD1 | many | TRBJ2-1 | TRBV7-2 | TGTGCCAGCAGCCCCTTTTCGGGACAGGACTACAATGAGCAGTTCTTC | CASSPFSGQDYNEQFF
NA | many | TRBJ2-1 | TRBV20-1 | TGCAGTGCTCCGGACTCAAGAGAGGATGAGCAGTTCTTC | CSAPDSREDEQFF
TRBD1 | NA | TRBJ2-7 | TRBV19 | TGTGCCAGCCACGGACAGGGTGAGCAGTACTTC | CASHGQGEQYF
NA | many | TRBJ1-1 | TRBV7-9 | TGTGCCAGCAGCTTAGAGGGGGACACTGAAGCTTTCTTT | CASSLEGDTEAFF
NA | NA | TRBJ1-4 | TRBV12-3/TRBV12-4 | TGTGCCAGTACCCAGTGGAGCGCAACTAATGAAAAACTGTTTTTT | CASTQWSATNEKLFF
NA | many | TRBJ2-3 | TRBV7-9 | TGTGCCAGCAGCGCTAGAGCGGTCTCTAAGGCAGATACGCAGTATTTT | CASSARAVSKADTQYF
NA | once | TRBJ1-1 | TRBV28 | TGTGCCAGCAGTTTAGTTGGGATCCAGGACCCAAAAGCTTTCTTT | CASSLVGIQDPKAFF
TRBD2 | NA | TRBJ2-3 | TRBV5-4 | TGTGCCAGCAGCTTGGAGGCGGGACTAGCGGGAGACCTCACAGATACGCAGTATTTT | CASSLEAGLAGDLTDTQYF